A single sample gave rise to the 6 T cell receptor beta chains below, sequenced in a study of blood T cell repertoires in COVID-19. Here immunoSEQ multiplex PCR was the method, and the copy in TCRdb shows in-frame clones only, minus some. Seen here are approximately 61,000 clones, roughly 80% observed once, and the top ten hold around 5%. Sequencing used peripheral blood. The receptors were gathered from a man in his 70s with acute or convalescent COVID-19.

DNA for the CDR3: TGTGCCAGCAGTGTGGACAGGAACACTGAAGCTTTCTTT. Translated, it gives CASSVDRNTEAFF. The V gene is TRBV6-4, the J gene TRBJ1-1, with a possible D match to TRBD1 (6 bases). The CDR3 runs 13 residues. Germline CDR1 reads MRHNA; CDR2 reads SNTAGT. The V and J ends lost 4 bases and 1 base respectively, with 7 bases between them.

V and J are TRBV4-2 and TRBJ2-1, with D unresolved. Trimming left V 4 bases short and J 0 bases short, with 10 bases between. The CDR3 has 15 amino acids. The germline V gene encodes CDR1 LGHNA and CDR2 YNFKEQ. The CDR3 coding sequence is TGTGCCAGCAGCCCCGAGCCAAGCTCCTACAATGAGCAGTTCTTC. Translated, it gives CASSPEPSSYNEQFF.

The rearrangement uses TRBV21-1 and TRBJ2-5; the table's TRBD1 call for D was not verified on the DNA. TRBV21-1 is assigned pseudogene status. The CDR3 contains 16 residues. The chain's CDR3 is CASSKGPGTGEKTQYF. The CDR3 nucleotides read TGTGCCAGCAGCAAAGGACCCGGGACAGGGGAGAAGACCCAGTACTTC.

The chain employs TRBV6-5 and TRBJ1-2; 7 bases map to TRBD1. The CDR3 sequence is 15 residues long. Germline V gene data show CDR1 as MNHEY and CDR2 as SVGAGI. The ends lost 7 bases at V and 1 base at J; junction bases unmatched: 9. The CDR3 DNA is TGTGCCAGCACCGCAGGGGGGTCGGTTAACTATGGCTACACCTTC. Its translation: CASTAGGSVNYGYTF.

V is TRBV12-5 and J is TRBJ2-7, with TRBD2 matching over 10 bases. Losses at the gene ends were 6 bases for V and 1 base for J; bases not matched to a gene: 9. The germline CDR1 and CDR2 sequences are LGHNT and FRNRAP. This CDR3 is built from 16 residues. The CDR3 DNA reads TGTGCTAGTGGCTCAATGGTAGCGGGGGGTTCCTACGAGCAGTACTTC. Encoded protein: CASGSMVAGGSYEQYF.

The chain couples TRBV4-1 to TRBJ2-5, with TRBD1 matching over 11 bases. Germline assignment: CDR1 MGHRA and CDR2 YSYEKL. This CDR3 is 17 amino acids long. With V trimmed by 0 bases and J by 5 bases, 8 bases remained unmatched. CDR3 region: CASSQDIRTGGWETQYF. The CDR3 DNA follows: TGCGCCAGCAGCCAAGATATCCGGACAGGGGGCTGGGAGACCCAGTACTTC.